The entry below gives a single T cell receptor beta chain sequence along with its context. Its specificity is not known. CDR3 length equals 13 residues. Germline CDR1 MRHNA, CDR2 SNTAGT. Unmatched junction bases numbered 4, after V lost 6 bases and J lost 3 bases. This sample stems from a study of T-cell memory formation after mild COVID-19. Study-wide background: Clusters of TCRs were largely donor specific.

Using its own MiXCR run on the 5' RACE reads, TCRdb lists one record per CDR3 protein. Here the sample spans some 180,000 distinct CDR3 sequences, 10% to 15% being singletons. Study-level findings and limits: The study detected some responding clones in pre-infection memory, suggesting cross-reactive memory joined. Day 15 to 85 contracting clones showed balanced CD4/CD8; later expanders leaned CD4+.

Material for sequencing was PBMCs or a T cell subset sorted from them (not recorded which). This TCR derives from a man aged 18 to 30 who had mild COVID-19 (a few samples of this study predate the infection). Cell type and time point are not known. The rearrangement links TRBV6-4 to TRBJ1-1, with 7 bases fitting TRBD1. CDR3 DNA sequence: TGTGCCAGCAGGGCCAGGGGGGACACTGAAGCTTTCTTT. It specifies CASRARGDTEAFF.